This T cell receptor beta chain was sequenced for a study of OX40 agonist ivuxolimab in advanced cancers. CDR3 length equals 17 residues. The ends lost 5 bases at V and 4 bases at J; junction bases unmatched: 12. The germline gives CDR1 MDHEN, CDR2 SYDVKM. This clone was seen only a few times. This table comes from immunoSEQ multiplex PCR, and its TCRdb copy is limited to in-frame clones, with some not included. The sample holds tens of thousands of clones; 85% are singletons and the top ten take 0.53%. The sequencing used CD4+ or CD8+ T cells sorted from blood, collected in a trial of the OX40 agonist ivuxolimab. This TCR derives from an adult with an advanced solid tumor such as melanoma, head and neck, liver or kidney cancer. The genes are TRBV28 and TRBJ2-3; 10 bases are shared with TRBD2. The CDR3: CASSDRGKGLASDTQYF. The DNA of the CDR3 is TGTGCCAGCAGTGATAGGGGTAAGGGACTAGCGTCAGATACGCAGTATTTT.